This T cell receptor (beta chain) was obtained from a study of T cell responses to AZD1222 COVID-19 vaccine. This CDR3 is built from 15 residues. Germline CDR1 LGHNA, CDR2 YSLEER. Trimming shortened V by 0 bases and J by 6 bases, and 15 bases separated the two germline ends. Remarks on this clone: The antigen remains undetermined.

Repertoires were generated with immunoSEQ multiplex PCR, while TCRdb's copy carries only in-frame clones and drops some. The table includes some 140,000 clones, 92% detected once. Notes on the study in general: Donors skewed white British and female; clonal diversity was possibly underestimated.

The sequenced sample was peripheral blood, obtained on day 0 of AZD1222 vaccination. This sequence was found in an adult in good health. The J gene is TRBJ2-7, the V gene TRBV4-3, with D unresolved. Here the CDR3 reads CASSQDRAPSREQYF. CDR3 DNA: TGCGCCAGCAGCCAAGATAGGGCACCGTCTCGCGAGCAGTACTTC.